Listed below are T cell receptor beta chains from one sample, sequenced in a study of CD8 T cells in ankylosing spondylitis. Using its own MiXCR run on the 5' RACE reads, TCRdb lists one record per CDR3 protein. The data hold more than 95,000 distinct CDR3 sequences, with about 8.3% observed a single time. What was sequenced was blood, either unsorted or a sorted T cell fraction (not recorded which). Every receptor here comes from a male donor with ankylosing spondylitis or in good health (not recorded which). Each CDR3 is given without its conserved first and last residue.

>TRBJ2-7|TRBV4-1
ASSRPGPYEQY
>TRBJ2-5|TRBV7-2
ASSPTGAETQY
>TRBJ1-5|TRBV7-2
ASSSPRDQPQH
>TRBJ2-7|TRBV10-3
AIRGTGPSYEQY
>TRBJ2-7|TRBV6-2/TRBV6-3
ASSWAYEQY
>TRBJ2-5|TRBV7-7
ASSHGGRSGETQY
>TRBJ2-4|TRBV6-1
ASSTTGWAPEENIQY
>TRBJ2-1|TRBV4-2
ASSHPGQPSYNEQF
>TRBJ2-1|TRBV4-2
ASSQAHRELYNEQF
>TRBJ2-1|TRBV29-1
SVDASGYNEQF
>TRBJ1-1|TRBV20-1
SARGERGRQNTEAF
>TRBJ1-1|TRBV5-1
ASSLAAGGTEAF
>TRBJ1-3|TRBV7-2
ASSLVQGPWGNTIY
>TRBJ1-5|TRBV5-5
ASSLRDPNQPQH
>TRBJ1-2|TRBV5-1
ASSLESGTYGYT
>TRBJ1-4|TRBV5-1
ASSWGAANEKLF
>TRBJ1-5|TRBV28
ASRGGFGGQPQH
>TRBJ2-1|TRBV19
ASSIRTGTGEMYEQF
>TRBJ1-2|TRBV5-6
ASSLDRVGRYGYT
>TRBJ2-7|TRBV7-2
ASSTRTDSYEQY
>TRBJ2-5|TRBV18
ASSPFSSDQETQY
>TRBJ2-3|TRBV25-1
ASSELEIGGGDTQY
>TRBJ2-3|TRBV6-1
ASSALADTTDTQY
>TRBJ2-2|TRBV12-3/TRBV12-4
ASSPRLLAGGLTGELF
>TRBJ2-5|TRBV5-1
ASRTGGSQETQY
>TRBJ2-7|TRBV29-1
SVRTGQYYEQY
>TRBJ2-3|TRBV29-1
SAEGTDTQY
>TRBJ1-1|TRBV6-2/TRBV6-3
ASSYPLAGLRPNTEAF
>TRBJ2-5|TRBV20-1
SAGDRVGGETQY
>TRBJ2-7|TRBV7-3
ASSRGDRDEQY
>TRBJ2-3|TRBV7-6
ASSLDGRRDTQY
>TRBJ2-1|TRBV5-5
ASSFGGTSGGYEQF
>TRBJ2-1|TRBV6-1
ASTVRPGGEQF
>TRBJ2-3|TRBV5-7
ASSPGRSTDTQY
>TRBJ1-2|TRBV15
ATSRDYSQGHNSYGYT
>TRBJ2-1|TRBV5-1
ASSPSGRNNEQF
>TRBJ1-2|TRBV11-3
ASSPAGEAQGYT
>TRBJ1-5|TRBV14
ASSQTNQPKPQH
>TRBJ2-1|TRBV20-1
SALNWGHTNEQF